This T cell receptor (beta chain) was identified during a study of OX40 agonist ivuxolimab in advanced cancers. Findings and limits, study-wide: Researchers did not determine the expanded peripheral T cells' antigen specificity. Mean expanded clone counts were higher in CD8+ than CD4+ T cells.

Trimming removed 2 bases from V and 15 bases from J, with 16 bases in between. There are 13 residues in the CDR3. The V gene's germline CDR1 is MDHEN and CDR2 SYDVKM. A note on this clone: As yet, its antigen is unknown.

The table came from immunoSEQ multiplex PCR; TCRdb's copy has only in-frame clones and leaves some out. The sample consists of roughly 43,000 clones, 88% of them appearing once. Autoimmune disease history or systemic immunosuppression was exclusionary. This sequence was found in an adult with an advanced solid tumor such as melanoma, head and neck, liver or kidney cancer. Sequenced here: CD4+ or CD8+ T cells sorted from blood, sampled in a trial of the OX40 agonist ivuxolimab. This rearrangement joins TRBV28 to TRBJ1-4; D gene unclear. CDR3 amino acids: CASSLGLAGKVFF. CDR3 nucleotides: TGTGCCAGCAGTTTAGGTCTGGCGGGCAAGGTGTTTTTT.